Reported below is one T cell receptor (beta chain). The antigen remains unidentified. The CDR3 totals 13 residues. Looked up from germline, CDR1 is ENHRY and CDR2 is SYGVKD. V shed 6 bases and J shed 4 bases, with 12 bases lying between them. Genomic DNA for TCR beta libraries, roughly 2 micrograms, came from cryopreserved PBMCs. This record comes from a study of cytotoxic CD8 clonotypes in ibrutinib-treated CLL. The wider study: After a median of around 68 months, roughly 15 patients stayed remitted and about twelve progressed; responses had been partial in some 25 and complete in 2. On average, each sample had some 260,000 productive templates and more than 85,000 productive rearrangements. Findings of the study overall: Upon ibrutinib response clonality rose, and upon progression it fell back toward baseline.

Libraries were prepared by immunoSEQ multiplex PCR; TCRdb keeps only in-frame clonotypes and omits some of them. Here the sample spans 50,000 or so clones, 83% being singletons. This specimen consisted of PBMCs, obtained after 24 months of ibrutinib treatment. The rearrangement links TRBV10-3 to TRBJ1-1; weak D call: TRBD1 (6 bases). The TCR originated in a human donor with chronic lymphocytic leukemia. CDR3 DNA sequence: TGTGCCATCAGCCCAACAGGGACCACTGAAGCTTTCTTT. The encoded protein is CAISPTGTTEAFF.